This T cell receptor beta chain was sequenced for a study of glioma-infiltrating T cells after dendritic cell vaccination. On the study more broadly: Autologous tumor lysate was loaded overnight onto monocyte-derived dendritic cells grown about 7 days with IL-4 and GM-CSF.

Some clones are missing from TCRdb's copy, which holds only in-frame ones; the method was immunoSEQ multiplex PCR. The repertoire holds under 75,000 clones, with over 65% as singletons. The CDR3 has 13 amino acids. CDR1 and CDR2 from the germline V gene are SQVTM and ANQGSEA. V lost 3 bases, J lost 8 bases, and 14 bases lay in between. The time point here: after dendritic cell vaccination, including at tumor progression/relapse. Patients had residual fresh-frozen tumor tissue and more than two years of survival data. The chain has TRBV29-1 and TRBJ2-1; TRBD2 might be the D (5 bases). This clonotype was obtained from a human donor with glioblastoma. Sequenced here: blood, sampled after dendritic cell vaccination. In DNA form, the CDR3 reads TGCAGCGTTGAGATGCCGCTAGCTCATGAGCAGTTCTTC. Translation: CSVEMPLAHEQFF.